These T cell receptor beta chains were read from a single sample in a study of blood T cell repertoires in COVID-19. The assay was immunoSEQ multiplex PCR, and TCRdb's table has in-frame clones only and misses some. Of over 150,000 clones listed, around 83% were seen once; the top ten hold 6.2%. Sequenced: PBMCs or T cells enriched from blood (not recorded which). The receptors derive from a man aged 40-49 years who had recovered from COVID-19. Both conserved end residues are part of each CDR3. The D gene is left open where the match is weak. A row's size may be missing; if present it is once, few, many or a size class.

d_gene: -
j_gene: TRBJ2-7
abundance: -
v_gene: TRBV21-1
CDR3nt: TGTGCCAGCAGCAGAGGACAGGTAAAAAGGGCCTGGGAGCAGTACTTC
CDR3aa: CASSRGQVKRAWEQYF

d_gene: -
j_gene: TRBJ1-6
abundance: -
v_gene: TRBV7-6
CDR3nt: TGTGCCAGCAGCTTAGTAGGGGGTTCACCCCTCCACTTT
CDR3aa: CASSLVGGSPLHF

d_gene: TRBD1
j_gene: TRBJ1-2
abundance: -
v_gene: TRBV9
CDR3nt: TGTGCCAGCAGCGTGGGACAGGGGGATGGCTACACCTTC
CDR3aa: CASSVGQGDGYTF

d_gene: TRBD1
j_gene: TRBJ2-2
abundance: -
v_gene: TRBV7-2
CDR3nt: TGTGCCAGCAGCTTAGGTGGGACAGCCACCGGGGAGCTGTTTTTT
CDR3aa: CASSLGGTATGELFF

d_gene: TRBD2
j_gene: TRBJ2-2
abundance: -
v_gene: TRBV11-3
CDR3nt: TGTGCCAGCAGCACCCGGACTAGCCAGAACACCGGGGAGCTGTTTTTT
CDR3aa: CASSTRTSQNTGELFF

d_gene: -
j_gene: TRBJ1-5
abundance: -
v_gene: TRBV19
CDR3nt: TGTGCCAGTAGTATTCCCCAGGGTTTTCGGCCCCAGCATTTT
CDR3aa: CASSIPQGFRPQHF

d_gene: -
j_gene: TRBJ2-5
abundance: -
v_gene: TRBV5-1
CDR3nt: TGCGCCAGCAGCCCTAACGCAGCCAGGGATCAAGAGACCCAGTACTTC
CDR3aa: CASSPNAARDQETQYF

d_gene: TRBD1
j_gene: TRBJ1-1
abundance: many
v_gene: TRBV6-5
CDR3nt: TGTGCCATCCGGGGTGAGACAGGGAGTGGCACTGAAGCTTTCTTT
CDR3aa: CAIRGETGSGTEAFF

d_gene: -
j_gene: TRBJ1-1
abundance: -
v_gene: TRBV12-3/TRBV12-4
CDR3nt: TGTGCCAGCAGTGCATCAGGGAGGGCCCAAGCTTTCTTT
CDR3aa: CASSASGRAQAFF

d_gene: -
j_gene: TRBJ1-6
abundance: few
v_gene: TRBV6-5
CDR3nt: TGTGCCAGCAGGGGGGGAGACAAGCCCAATTCACCCCTCCACTTT
CDR3aa: CASRGGDKPNSPLHF

d_gene: -
j_gene: TRBJ1-3
abundance: -
v_gene: TRBV18
CDR3nt: TGTGCCAGCTCACCTACCGCACAGGCAAGGGGCCCGGGAAACACCATATATTTT
CDR3aa: CASSPTAQARGPGNTIYF

d_gene: -
j_gene: TRBJ1-5
abundance: -
v_gene: TRBV15
CDR3nt: TGTGCCACCAGCAGAGATGGCGACTTGTGGCAGCCCCAGCATTTT
CDR3aa: CATSRDGDLWQPQHF

d_gene: -
j_gene: TRBJ2-2
abundance: -
v_gene: TRBV9
CDR3nt: TGTGCCAGCAGCGCCCGCGAGCGGTCCACCGGGGAGCTGTTTTTT
CDR3aa: CASSARERSTGELFF

d_gene: -
j_gene: TRBJ1-1
abundance: -
v_gene: TRBV28
CDR3nt: TGTGCCAGCCTTGGACTTTCTGAAGCTTTCTTT
CDR3aa: CASLGLSEAFF